Detailed here is one T cell receptor (beta chain). These data originate in a study of cytomegalovirus exposure and HLA in healthy donors. CDR1 MGHRA and CDR2 YSYEKL come from the germline V gene. This CDR3 is built from 14 residues. V lost 4 bases to trimming and J lost 8 bases, with 14 bases between them. The PCR used 60 Vbeta and 13 Jbeta primers. The table came from immunoSEQ multiplex PCR; TCRdb's copy has only in-frame clones and leaves some out. This sample lists some 52,000 clones; its ten largest clones have roughly an eighth. This clonotype originated in a woman in her sixties in good health and CMV-seropositive. The J gene is TRBJ2-2, the V gene TRBV4-1; a possible D gene is TRBD2 (5 bases). Sequencing input: PBMCs. The CDR3, as DNA: TGCGCCAGCAGCCTAGCCTCGGGGTTAGGGGAGCTGTTTTTT. It is translated as CASSLASGLGELFF.